This T cell receptor beta chain is from a study of CD8 T cells in ankylosing spondylitis. General study results and limits: About 8 highly homologous variants made up a TCR beta motif, and this motif appeared characteristic of ankylosing spondylitis blood.

The table lists this clonotype with a few counts. Its antigen is not identified. TCRdb reprocessed the 5' RACE reads via MiXCR and lists one record per CDR3 protein. Here the sample spans about 500,000 distinct CDR3 sequences, approximately 12% being singletons. Material for sequencing was blood, either unsorted or a sorted T cell fraction (not recorded which). The source of this sequence is a male donor with ankylosing spondylitis.

The CDR3 bases are TGCAGCGTTGCCCGGGACAGATACGAGCAGTACTTC. Translated, it gives CSVARDRYEQYF. This chain joins TRBV29-1 and TRBJ2-7, with 7 bases aligning to TRBD1. CDR1 is SQVTM and CDR2 is ANQGSEA in the germline V gene. CDR3 size: 12 residues. With V trimmed by 4 bases and J by 4 bases, 4 bases remained unmatched.